One and the same sample provided the 16 T cell receptor beta chains below, sequenced in a study of cytomegalovirus exposure and HLA in healthy donors. The PCR contained 60 Vbeta and 13 Jbeta primers. Produced via immunoSEQ multiplex PCR; TCRdb's table is partial and in-frame only. The data show about 40,000 clones, around 86% seen once. The sequenced sample was PBMCs. The receptors originated from a woman in her forties in good health and CMV-seropositive.

This clone is a singleton in its sample. J is TRBJ2-2 and V is TRBV11-3, with D possibly being TRBD2 (6 bases). Germline V gene sequence: CDR1 SGHNT, CDR2 YENEEA. V lost 1 base and J lost 3, with 6 bases in between. The CDR3 is 14 residues long. CDR3 amino acids: CASSLGGDTGELFF. As DNA, the CDR3 is TGTGCCAGCAGCTTAGGCGGGGACACCGGGGAGCTGTTTTTT.

The chain recombines TRBV19 with TRBJ2-3; 12 bases match TRBD2. The CDR3 loop spans 15 amino acids. With V trimmed by 5 bases and J by 3 bases, 3 bases remained unmatched. Germline V lookup: CDR1 LNHDA, CDR2 SQIVND (reference sequence). The CDR3 reads CASSWTSGATDTQYF. CDR3 DNA sequence: TGTGCCAGTAGTTGGACTAGCGGGGCGACAGATACGCAGTATTTT.

The chain joins TRBV14 to TRBJ2-7, with 8 bases fitting TRBD1. The CDR3 contains 13 residues. The germline gives CDR1 SGHDN, CDR2 FVKESK. With V trimmed by 3 bases and J by 9 bases, 7 bases remained unmatched. The CDR3 sequence: CASSHAGGLGQYF. The CDR3 DNA follows: TGTGCCAGCAGCCATGCAGGGGGCTTGGGGCAGTACTTC.

The genes are TRBV5-1 and TRBJ1-4; 7 nucleotides match TRBD1. CDR3 size: 16 residues. Losses at the gene ends were 1 base for V and 4 bases for J; bases not matched to a gene: 7. Germline-derived CDR1 and CDR2 are SGHRS and YFSETQ. The CDR3 sequence: CASSLNRGPGNEKLFF. The CDR3 DNA is TGCGCCAGCAGCTTGAACAGGGGCCCGGGTAATGAAAAACTGTTTTTT.

The rearrangement uses TRBV7-2 and TRBJ2-3; 9 nucleotides agree with TRBD2. The CDR3 contains 15 residues. In germline, CDR1 is SGHTA, CDR2 FQGNSA. Losses at the gene ends were 3 bases for V and 4 bases for J; bases not matched to a gene: 5. CDR3 loop: CASSFGGGASDTQYF. DNA of the CDR3: TGTGCCAGCAGCTTCGGCGGGGGGGCATCAGATACGCAGTATTTT.

V is TRBV18 and J is TRBJ2-7; D is unclear. The germline V and J ends were trimmed by 6 bases and 1 base, with 7 bases remaining between them. Germline loops: CDR1 KGHSH, CDR2 LQKENI. This CDR3 spans 12 amino acids. CDR3 nucleotides: TGTGCCAGCTCCCTCGGGTCCTACGAGCAGTACTTC. Encoded protein: CASSLGSYEQYF.

The chain joins TRBV6-5 to TRBJ2-3, with D unresolved. CDR3 length: 15 residues. Germline values: CDR1 MNHEY, CDR2 SVGAGI. V was clipped by 4 bases and J by 0 bases, with 11 bases between them. The CDR3 loop reads CASSSVSVSTDTQYF. For the CDR3, the DNA is TGTGCCAGCAGTTCGGTTTCCGTGAGCACAGATACGCAGTATTTT.

This rearrangement joins TRBV4-3 to TRBJ1-2, with a weak D call TRBD1 (5 bases). Between the trimmed V and J ends, which lost 0 bases and 6 bases, there was a span of 14 bases. In germline, CDR1 is LGHNA, CDR2 YSLEER. The CDR3 has 15 amino acids. The CDR3 nucleotides are TGCGCCAGCAGCCAAGATCCCCAGGGATTGGATGGCTACACCTTC. Residues: CASSQDPQGLDGYTF.

The chain employs TRBV6-6 and TRBJ1-6; D is possibly TRBD1 (6 bases). The CDR3 totals 16 residues. Germline lookup yields CDR1 MNHNY and CDR2 SVGAGI (reference sequence). The V end lost 7 bases, the J end lost 8 bases, and 21 bases lay between the germline ends. The CDR3 loop reads CASMGGALSLDSPLHF. CDR3 DNA: TGTGCCAGCATGGGGGGGGCGCTGAGTTTGGATTCACCCCTCCACTTT.

The V gene is TRBV6-5, the J gene TRBJ2-7; 7 nucleotides line up with TRBD2. Unmatched junction bases numbered 11, after V lost 0 bases and J lost 6 bases. The CDR3 has 16 amino acids. Per the germline V gene, CDR1 is MNHEY and CDR2 is SVGAGI. Written as DNA, the CDR3 is TGTGCCAGCAGTTACTCTGGGAGCGGGGCGGCTAGCGAGCAGTACTTC. Translated: CASSYSGSGAASEQYF.

V is TRBV27 and J is TRBJ2-7, with 8 bases identical to TRBD1. In germline, CDR1 is MNHEY, CDR2 SMNVEV (reference sequence). CDR3 length: 11 amino acids. The V segment lost 8 bases and the J segment 6 bases; nucleotides outside the gene matches: 3. The CDR3 DNA reads as TGTGCCAGCGGACAGGGACGCGAGCAGTACTTC. It is translated as CASGQGREQYF.

Comments on this clone: Relative to the germline gene, one junction end is altered; a read error may explain this. Other DNA sequences in this specimen translate into the identical CDR3. The rearrangement links TRBV9 to TRBJ1-2; D remains unclear. Germline values: CDR1 SGDLS, CDR2 YYNGEE. The CDR3 has 9 residues. The CDR3 protein is CASSWPLSF. Here the CDR3 DNA reads TGTGCCAGCAGCTGGCCCCTCTCCTTC.

This CDR3 reads CASSMGQPGTTEAFF. The CDR3 nucleotides read TGTGCCAGTAGTATGGGACAGCCGGGGACCACTGAAGCTTTCTTT. V gene TRBV19 combines with J gene TRBJ1-1, with 7 bases matching TRBD1. Germline CDR1 LNHDA, CDR2 SQIVND (reference sequence). After removal of 3 bases from V and 4 bases from J, the junction contained 8 bases not matched to a gene. This CDR3 is built from 15 residues.

Of note for this clone: Relative to the germline gene, one junction end is altered; a read error may explain this. The genes are TRBV7-9 and TRBJ2-7, with D possibly matching TRBD2 (5 bases). The germline gives CDR1 SEHNR, CDR2 FQNEAQ (reference sequence). The CDR3 is made up of 16 amino acids. CDR3 protein: CSSSLAIAGRSYEQYF. For the CDR3, the DNA is TGTTCCAGCAGCTTAGCGATCGCCGGTCGGTCCTACGAGCAGTACTTC. Drawing the rest from reference TRBV7-9 and TRBJ2-7, the complete variable domain is DTGVSQNPRHKITKRGQNVTFRCDPISEHNRLYWYRQTLGQGPEFLTYFQNEAQLEKSRLLSDRFSAERPKGSFSTLEIQRTEQGDSAMYLCSSSLAIAGRSYEQYFGPGTRLTVT.

This clone occurred once. The rearrangement uses TRBV9 and TRBJ1-3, with 8 bases aligning to TRBD1. V was pared by 3 bases and J by 5 bases, with 4 bases of the junction left unmatched. The CDR3 totals 14 residues. CDR1 is SGDLS, CDR2 YYNGEE, per germline. This chain's CDR3 is CASSEGQGRNTIYF. The CDR3 DNA is TGTGCCAGCAGCGAAGGACAGGGCAGAAACACCATATATTTT.

The chain uses TRBV7-9 and TRBJ2-2; 8 bases are shared with TRBD1. Germline loops: CDR1 SEHNR, CDR2 FQNEAQ (reference sequence). V lost 4 bases, J lost 6 bases, and 10 bases stayed unmatched. CDR3 length: 16 residues. The DNA of the CDR3 is TGTGCCAGCAGCTCCCTGCAGGGGGCGATAGCCGGGGAGCTGTTTTTT. This gives the protein CASSSLQGAIAGELFF.